A single sample is the source of the 7 T cell receptor beta chains below, sequenced in a study of persistence of HIV-infected CD4 T cells. The stimulus was an HIV-1 Gag 15-mer peptide pool, about 1 ug/peptide/mL. Sorted nonresponding memory CD4+ T cells were CD40L-negative, CD69-negative, CD45RO-high. These receptors have no known antigen. The libraries were made with immunoSEQ version 4 in survey mode. Assay: immunoSEQ multiplex PCR; the TCRdb copy retains only in-frame clones and omits some. Of tens of thousands of clones in the sample, roughly four fifths were seen once. Sequencing used CD4+ T cells sorted from PBMCs after 18-hour stimulation, obtained from a patient who received antiretroviral therapy. Receptors originate from an adult woman with HIV who was CMV-seropositive.

This rearrangement joins TRBV6-6 to TRBJ2-2; 9 bases match TRBD1. V was clipped by 6 bases and J by 1 base; unmatched bases: 6. The CDR3 sequence is 16 residues long. Germline CDR1 is MNHNY and CDR2 is SVGAGI (reference sequence). The CDR3 nucleotides are TGTGCCAGCAGCTCCGGACAGGGGAGGAACACCGGGGAGCTGTTTTTT. It specifies CASSSGQGRNTGELFF.

The J gene is TRBJ1-1, the V gene TRBV28; D is ambiguous. CDR3 length: 11 residues. V lost 10 bases and J lost 4, with 10 bases in between. From germline, CDR1 is MDHEN and CDR2 SYDVKM. As DNA, the CDR3 is TGTGCCACTTTACTGGTCACTGAAGCTTTCTTT. It yields the protein CATLLVTEAFF.

The chain couples TRBV28 to TRBJ1-2, with D unclear. Germline values: CDR1 MDHEN, CDR2 SYDVKM. This CDR3 has 12 residues. V shed 6 bases and J shed 8 bases, with 13 bases lying between them. The CDR3 DNA follows: TGTGCCAGCAGAGGGCAGGTTAAAGGCTACACCTTC. Translation: CASRGQVKGYTF.

The rearrangement uses TRBV7-7 and TRBJ2-1; 9 bases match TRBD1. The germline V gene encodes CDR1 SSHAT and CDR2 FNYEAQ (reference sequence). The CDR3 spans 15 residues. With V trimmed by 5 bases and J by 6 bases, 8 bases remained unmatched. This CDR3 reads CASSPGQGGINEQFF. The CDR3, as DNA: TGTGCCAGCAGCCCGGGACAGGGTGGGATCAATGAGCAGTTCTTC.

The chain joins TRBV24-1 to TRBJ2-5; 7 bases line up with TRBD2. Germline values: CDR1 KGHDR, CDR2 SFDVKD. Losses at the gene ends were 3 bases for V and 1 base for J; bases not matched to a gene: 7. The CDR3 length is 16 residues. This CDR3 reads CATSDGKRGRQETQYF. CDR3 nucleotide sequence: TGTGCCACCAGTGATGGGAAGCGGGGTCGCCAAGAGACCCAGTACTTC.

This clone was seen only once. The chain has TRBV18 and TRBJ1-4; a possible D gene is TRBD1 (6 bases). The CDR3 is 15 amino acids. Between the trimmed V and J ends, which lost 5 bases and 4 bases, there was a span of 14 bases. Germline assignment: CDR1 KGHSH and CDR2 LQKENI. The CDR3: CASSKTRQVNEKLFF. CDR3 bases: TGTGCCAGCTCAAAAACCCGACAGGTTAATGAAAAACTGTTTTTT.

The V call is TRBV12-3 or TRBV12-4, the J call TRBJ1-5; D gene ambiguous. The CDR3 sequence is 12 residues long. Trimming stripped 3 bases from V and 6 bases from J, with 6 bases between. For the CDR3, the DNA is TGTGCCAGCAGTTTCTCAGGTCAGCCCCAGCATTTT. Protein: CASSFSGQPQHF.